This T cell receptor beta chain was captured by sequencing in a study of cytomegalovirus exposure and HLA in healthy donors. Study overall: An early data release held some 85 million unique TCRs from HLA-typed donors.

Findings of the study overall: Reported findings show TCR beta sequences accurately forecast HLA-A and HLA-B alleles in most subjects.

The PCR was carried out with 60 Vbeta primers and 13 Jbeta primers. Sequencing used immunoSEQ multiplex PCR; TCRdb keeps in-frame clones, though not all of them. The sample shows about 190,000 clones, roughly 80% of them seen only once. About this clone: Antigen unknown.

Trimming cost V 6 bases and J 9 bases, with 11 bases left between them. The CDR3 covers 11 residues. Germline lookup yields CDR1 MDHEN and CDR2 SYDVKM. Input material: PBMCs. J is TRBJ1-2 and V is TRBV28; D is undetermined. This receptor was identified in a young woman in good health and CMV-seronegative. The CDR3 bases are TGTGCCAGCAGGAACAGTCGTCGCTACACCTTC. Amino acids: CASRNSRRYTF.